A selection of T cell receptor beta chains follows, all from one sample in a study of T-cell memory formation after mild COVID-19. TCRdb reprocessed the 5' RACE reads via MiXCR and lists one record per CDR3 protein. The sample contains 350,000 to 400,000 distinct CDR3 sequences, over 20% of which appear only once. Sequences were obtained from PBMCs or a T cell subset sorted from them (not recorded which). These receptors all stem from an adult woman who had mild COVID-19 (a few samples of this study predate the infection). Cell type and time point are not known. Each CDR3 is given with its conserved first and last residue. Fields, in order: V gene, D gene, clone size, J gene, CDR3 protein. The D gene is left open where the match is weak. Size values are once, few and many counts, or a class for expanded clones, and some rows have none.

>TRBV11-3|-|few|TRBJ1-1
CASRPGGYSEAFF
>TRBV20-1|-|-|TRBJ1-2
CSGLRDNRNYGYTF
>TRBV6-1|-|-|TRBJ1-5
CASKDLGRLGNQPQHF
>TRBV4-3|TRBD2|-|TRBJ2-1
CASSQGGGFYNEQFF
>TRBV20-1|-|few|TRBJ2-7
CSARDWKVTYEQYF
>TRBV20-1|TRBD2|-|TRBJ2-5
CSAPGLAGGRRGETQYF
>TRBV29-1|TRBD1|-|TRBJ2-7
CSGYRDRGHEQYF
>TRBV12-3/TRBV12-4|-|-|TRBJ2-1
CASRAPGYREQFF
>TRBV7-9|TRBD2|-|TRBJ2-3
CASSSGLGFTDTQYF
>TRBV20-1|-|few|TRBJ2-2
CSALRINTGELFF
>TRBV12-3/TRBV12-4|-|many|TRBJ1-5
CASSSLGWSNQPQHF
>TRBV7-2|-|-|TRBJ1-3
CASLPFGGPSGNTIYF
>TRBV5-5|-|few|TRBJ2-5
CASSLATAYQETQYF
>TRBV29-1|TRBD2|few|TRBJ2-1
CSVDLAGASYNEQFF
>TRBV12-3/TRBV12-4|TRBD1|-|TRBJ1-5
CASRGQGNMGNQPQHF
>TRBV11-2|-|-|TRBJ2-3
CASSVSRPSTDTQYF